The source of this T cell receptor beta chain is a study of shared clonotypes between healthy human individuals. Notes on the study in general: Shared clonotypes across all four donors exceeded non-shared ones in generation probability.

Here immunoSEQ multiplex PCR was the method, and the copy in TCRdb shows in-frame clones only, minus some. This table has around 580,000 clones, roughly 98% appearing once. In regard to this clone: Its antigen remains unknown.

This CDR3 comprises 13 residues. Germline assignment: CDR1 MGHDK and CDR2 SYGVNS. Trimming removed 9 bases from V and 2 bases from J, with 10 bases in between. The naive CD8 population came from CD45RO-negative cells selected for CCR7, without terminally differentiated effector memory CD45RA+ cells. This receptor was obtained from a man aged 25 to 40 in good health. Sequencing was done on a sample of naive CD8+ T cells sorted from blood. The chain couples TRBV25-1 to TRBJ1-4; D ambiguous. CDR3 region: CASQAVTNEKLFF. CDR3 DNA sequence: TGTGCCAGTCAGGCGGTCACTAATGAAAAACTGTTTTTT.